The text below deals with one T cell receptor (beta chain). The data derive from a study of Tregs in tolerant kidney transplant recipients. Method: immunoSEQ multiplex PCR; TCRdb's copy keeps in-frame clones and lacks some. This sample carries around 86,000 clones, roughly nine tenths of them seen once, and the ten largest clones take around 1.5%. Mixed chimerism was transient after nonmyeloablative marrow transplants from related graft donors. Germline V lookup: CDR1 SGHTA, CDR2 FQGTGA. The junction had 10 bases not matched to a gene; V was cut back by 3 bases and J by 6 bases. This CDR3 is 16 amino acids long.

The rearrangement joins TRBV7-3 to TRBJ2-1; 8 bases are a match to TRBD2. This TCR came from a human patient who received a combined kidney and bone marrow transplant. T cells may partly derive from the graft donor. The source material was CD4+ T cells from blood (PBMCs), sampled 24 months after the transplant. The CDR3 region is CASSFLSGIAGNEQFF. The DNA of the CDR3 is TGTGCCAGCAGCTTCCTTAGCGGGATTGCTGGCAATGAGCAGTTCTTC. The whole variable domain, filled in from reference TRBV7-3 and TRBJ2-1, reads GAGVSQTPSNKVTEKGKYVELRCDPISGHTALYWYRQSLGQGPEFLIYFQGTGAADDSGLPNDRFFAVRPEGSVSTLKIQRTERGDSAVYLCASSFLSGIAGNEQFFGPGTRLTVL.